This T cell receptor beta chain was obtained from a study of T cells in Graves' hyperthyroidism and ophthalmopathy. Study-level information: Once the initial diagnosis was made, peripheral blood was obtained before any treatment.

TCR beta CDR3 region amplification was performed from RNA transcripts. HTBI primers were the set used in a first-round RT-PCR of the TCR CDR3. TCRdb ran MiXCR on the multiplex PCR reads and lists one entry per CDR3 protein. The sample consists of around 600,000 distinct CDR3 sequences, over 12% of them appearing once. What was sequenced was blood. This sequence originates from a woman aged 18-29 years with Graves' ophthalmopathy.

In DNA form, the CDR3 reads TGTGCCAGCGAATTAGCGGATAACAATGAGCAGTTCTTC. Its translation is CASELADNNEQFF. The rearrangement joins TRBV9 to TRBJ2-1; TRBD2 might be the D (6 bases). CDR3 length: 13 residues. Trimming removed 7 bases from V and 5 bases from J, with 13 bases in between. Germline CDR1 is SGDLS and CDR2 is YYNGEE.